This T cell receptor (beta chain) was recovered during a study of control samples from healthy donors and cancer patients. Clones were sequenced by immunoSEQ multiplex PCR, and TCRdb holds only the in-frame ones, with some missing. The sample has around 130,000 clones, around 90% seen once. V was shortened by 1 base and J by 10 bases, with 20 bases between the two germline ends. The CDR3 loop spans 16 amino acids. Germline V CDR1 and CDR2: LGHDT, YNNKEL (reference sequence). The sequence was collected from a man between 18 and 35 years old in good health. V gene TRBV3-1 (or the pseudogene TRBV3-2) combines with J gene TRBJ2-1; D call uncertain. Sequences were obtained from blood. CDR3 region: CASSQGLGPLSREQFF. The CDR3 region has the DNA TGTGCCAGCAGCCAAGGCCTTGGCCCCCTTTCTCGAGAGCAGTTCTTC.